The 10 T cell receptor beta chains below were found in one sample sequenced in a study of Ad26.COV2.S vaccination and SARS-CoV-2 variants. Clones were read by immunoSEQ multiplex PCR, and TCRdb kept only the in-frame ones, dropping some. The sample includes around 300,000 clones, approximately 87% of them seen just once. Treatment reported: roughly 18 received Ad26.COV2.S at low or high dose, single or two shots; about 5 received placebo; per-sample allocation not given. Material that was analyzed had been drawn on day 63 after the first vaccine or placebo injection. The sequenced sample was peripheral blood, obtained in a trial of Ad26.COV2.S vaccine versus placebo. Receptors were obtained from a person aged 18-60 years who received the Ad26.COV2.S COVID-19 vaccine or a placebo.

The rearrangement uses TRBV5-4 and TRBJ2-1, with D perhaps TRBD1 or TRBD2 (6 bases each). V lost 9 bases to trimming and J lost 3 bases, with 16 bases between them. There are 14 residues in the CDR3. CDR1 and CDR2 (germline): SGHNT, YYREEE (reference sequence). The CDR3 sequence is CATKKGGSYNEQFF. The CDR3 nucleotides are TGTGCCACCAAAAAGGGGGGAAGCTACAATGAGCAGTTCTTC.

The V gene is TRBV7-2, the J gene TRBJ2-5; unclear D gene. CDR1 is SGHTA, CDR2 FQGNSA, per germline. This CDR3 has 15 amino acids. Trimming removed 2 bases from V and 1 base from J, with 11 bases in between. The CDR3 is CASSLSVAVQETQYF. CDR3 sequence (DNA): TGTGCCAGCAGCTTAAGTGTGGCCGTCCAAGAGACCCAGTACTTC.

The chain uses TRBV4-1 and TRBJ2-7; D not certain. Germline-derived CDR1 and CDR2 are MGHRA and YSYEKL. Trimming removed 4 bases at V and 2 bases at J, with 12 bases between. The CDR3 sequence is 14 residues long. This CDR3 reads CASSPLPRPYEQYF. In DNA form, the CDR3 reads TGCGCCAGCAGCCCCCTCCCCCGACCCTACGAGCAGTACTTC.

Here the CDR3 DNA reads TGTGCCAGCAGCTTAGGAGCGGGAGGCTTTGAGCAGTTCTTC. It encodes CASSLGAGGFEQFF. The chain carries TRBV7-2 and TRBJ2-1; 9 positions match TRBD2. The ends lost 1 base at V and 9 bases at J; junction bases unmatched: 4. The CDR3 is 14 residues long. The germline V gene encodes CDR1 SGHTA and CDR2 FQGNSA.

The chain recombines TRBV19 with TRBJ2-2; D is perhaps TRBD1 (6 bases). Looked up from germline, CDR1 is LNHDA and CDR2 is SQIVND (reference sequence). Trimming shortened V by 5 bases and J by 4 bases, and 11 bases separated the two germline ends. The CDR3 extends over 14 amino acids. Written as DNA, the CDR3 is TGTGCCAGTAGTTTTCAGGGGCTCACCGGGGAGCTGTTTTTT. It is translated as CASSFQGLTGELFF.

The J gene is TRBJ2-5, the V gene TRBV18, with a weak D call TRBD2 (5 bases). Germline CDR1 and CDR2: KGHSH and LQKENI. Trimming removed 4 bases from V and 7 bases from J, with 19 bases in between. This CDR3 has 15 residues. Here the CDR3 reads CASSLETGTYRTQYF. CDR3 coding DNA: TGTGCCAGCTCACTTGAAACGGGAACTTATCGGACCCAGTACTTC.

The chain combines TRBV6-2 or TRBV6-3 with TRBJ1-1; 7 bases align to TRBD1. The CDR3 contains 17 residues. Looked up from germline, CDR1 is MNHEY and CDR2 is SVGEGT. V lost 6 bases and J lost 6; bases outside the gene matches: 19. The CDR3 DNA follows: TGTGCCAGCAGCGAGACAGGGAGTCCTTTGAACGCTGCTGAAGCTTTCTTT. It codes for CASSETGSPLNAAEAFF.

V gene TRBV5-4 combines with J gene TRBJ2-7; D might be TRBD2 (5 bases). This CDR3 has 14 amino acids. Germline values: CDR1 SGHNT, CDR2 YYREEE (reference sequence). V lost 2 bases, J lost 0 bases, and 9 bases lay in between. The CDR3 sequence: CASSFSVSSYEQYF. CDR3 sequence (DNA): TGTGCCAGCAGCTTTAGCGTAAGCTCCTACGAGCAGTACTTC.

This clone has a single count. This sequence joins TRBV6-2 or TRBV6-3 and TRBJ1-1, with 9 positions matching TRBD1. CDR1 is MNHEY, CDR2 SVGEGT, per germline. There are 12 residues in the CDR3. V shed 6 bases and J 8 bases; nucleotides not matched to a gene: 4. The CDR3, as DNA: TGTGCCAGCAGCCGGGGACAGGGAGAAGCTTTCTTT. Protein sequence: CASSRGQGEAFF.

There are a few counts of this clone. The chain has TRBV6-4 and TRBJ2-2; D gene ambiguous. Trimming cost V 2 bases and J 4 bases, with 8 bases left between them. The CDR3 covers 14 residues. Per the germline V gene, CDR1 is MRHNA and CDR2 is SNTAGT. The CDR3 DNA reads TGTGCCAGCAGTGACGACGGGTCCACCGGGGAGCTGTTTTTT. Its translation is CASSDDGSTGELFF.